These 21 T cell receptor beta chains were all obtained from the same sample, sequenced in a study of blood T cell repertoires in COVID-19. The repertoire was sequenced with immunoSEQ multiplex PCR; TCRdb's copy has only in-frame clones and lacks some. In the table there are about 330,000 clones, 87% of which are singletons. Sequenced material: PBMCs or T cells enriched from blood (not recorded which). The receptors here all came from a woman aged 30 to 39 who had recovered from COVID-19.

V is TRBV29-1 and J is TRBJ2-5, with 11 bases identical to TRBD2. CDR1 is SQVTM and CDR2 is ANQGSEA in the germline V gene. The trim removed 7 bases at V and 2 bases at J, leaving 3 bases unmatched. The CDR3 length is 13 residues. The CDR3 is CSARTSGQETQYF. The CDR3, as DNA: TGCAGCGCAAGGACTAGCGGGCAAGAGACCCAGTACTTC.

The chain links TRBV28 to TRBJ1-4, with 11 bases matching TRBD1. V shed 10 bases and J 2 bases; nucleotides not matched to a gene: 6. Germline V gene sequence: CDR1 MDHEN, CDR2 SYDVKM. There are 15 residues in the CDR3. For the CDR3, the DNA is TGTGCCATCGGGACAGGGGGATTCACTAATGAAAAACTGTTTTTT. It codes for CAIGTGGFTNEKLFF. The whole variable domain, filled in from reference TRBV28 and TRBJ1-4, reads DVKVTQSSRYLVKRTGEKVFLECVQDMDHENMFWYRQDPGLGLRLIYFSYDVKMKEKGDIPEGYSVSREKKERFSLILESASTNQTSMYLCAIGTGGFTNEKLFFGSGTQLSVL.

This clone appeared once. The gene calls are TRBV11-2 and TRBJ1-4, with a possible D match to TRBD1 (6 bases). Trimming pared 0 bases from V and 12 bases from J, leaving 17 bases between. CDR1 and CDR2 (germline): SGHAT, FQNNGV. This CDR3 comprises 15 residues. The CDR3 nucleotides read TGTGCCAGCAGCTTAGATAGGGGACATCCGCGTCAACTGTTTTTT. This translates into CASSLDRGHPRQLFF. Full variable domain (missing parts from reference TRBV11-2 and TRBJ1-4): EAGVAQSPRYKIIEKRQSVAFWCNPISGHATLYWYQQILGQGPKLLIQFQNNGVVDDSQLPKDRFSAERLKGVDSTLKIQPAKLEDSAVYLCASSLDRGHPRQLFFGSGTQLSVL.

This clone came up a few times. The chain's CDR3 is CATSNGGGADTQYF. CDR3 coding DNA: TGTGCCACCAGCAACGGGGGGGGTGCAGATACGCAGTATTTT. V usage is TRBV24-1 and J usage is TRBJ2-3; 8 bases match TRBD2. The trim removed 7 bases at V and 4 bases at J, leaving 6 bases unmatched. Germline-derived CDR1 and CDR2 are KGHDR and SFDVKD. The CDR3 covers 14 residues.

The chain combines TRBV27 with TRBJ1-2; 10 nucleotides match TRBD1. J was trimmed by 4 bases and V by 4 bases; bases with no gene match: 6. Germline CDR1 MNHEY, CDR2 SMNVEV (reference sequence). The CDR3 is made up of 15 amino acids. The CDR3 sequence is CASSSPGQGLYGYTF. In nucleotides, the CDR3 is TGTGCCAGCAGTTCCCCGGGACAGGGGCTCTATGGCTACACCTTC.

The rearrangement joins TRBV7-9 to TRBJ1-1; D is ambiguous. CDR1 is SEHNR, CDR2 FQNEAQ, per germline (reference sequence). V shed 10 bases and J shed 6 bases, with 27 bases lying between them. This CDR3 has 16 residues. The CDR3 loop reads CAIRSGRFVGISEAFF. The CDR3 DNA is TGTGCCATCCGGTCCGGCAGGTTTGTCGGGATTTCTGAAGCTTTCTTT.

As to this clone: The sample holds other DNA sequences that translate to the same CDR3. The gene calls are TRBV19 and TRBJ1-3; D ambiguous. CDR3 length: 13 residues. V was cut by 3 bases and J by 0 bases, with 3 bases left in between. Per the germline V gene, CDR1 is LNHDA and CDR2 is SQIVND (reference sequence). For the CDR3, the DNA is TGTGCCAGTAGTATCAACTCTGGAAACACCATATATTTT. It specifies CASSINSGNTIYF. Using reference TRBV19 and TRBJ1-3 for the parts outside the CDR3, the full variable domain is DGGITQSPKYLFRKEGQNVTLSCEQNLNHDAMYWYRQDPGQGLRLIYYSQIVNDFQKGDIAEGYSVSREKKESFPLTVTSAQKNPTAFYLCASSINSGNTIYFGEGSWLTVV.

CDR3 DNA sequence: TGCGCCAGCAGCCAAGATCGTTCAGCGGGAAACACCATATATTTT. It is translated as CASSQDRSAGNTIYF. V is TRBV4-3 and J is TRBJ1-3; D gene uncertain. The ends were cut back, 0 bases at V and 4 bases at J, with 10 bases in the middle. This CDR3 is built from 15 residues. The germline CDR1 and CDR2 sequences are LGHNA and YSLEER.

The chain links TRBV7-9 to TRBJ1-4; TRBD1 matches 7 bases. The V gene's germline CDR1 is SEHNR and CDR2 FQNEAQ (reference sequence). CDR3 size: 17 residues. Trimming removed 0 bases from V and 11 bases from J; junction bases left unmatched: 15. DNA of the CDR3: TGTGCCAGCAGCTTAGCCCGACCGGGACAGCCTTGGGTGAAACTGTTTTTT. This gives the protein CASSLARPGQPWVKLFF.

This chain uses TRBV19 with TRBJ2-1; TRBD1 is a possible D gene (5 bases). Germline values: CDR1 LNHDA, CDR2 SQIVND (reference sequence). V lost 3 bases and J lost 4, with 13 bases in between. This CDR3 contains 15 residues. The CDR3 sequence is CASSIQGLGYNEQFF. Here the CDR3 DNA reads TGTGCCAGTAGTATTCAGGGTCTTGGTTACAATGAGCAGTTCTTC.

The chain recombines TRBV5-6 with TRBJ1-6; 9 nucleotides align to TRBD1. CDR1 is SGHDT and CDR2 is YYEEEE in the germline V gene. There are 16 residues in the CDR3. J gave up 11 bases and V 4 bases, and 13 bases lay outside the gene matches. CDR3 loop: CASSGTDRGDGAPLHF. The CDR3 bases are TGTGCCAGCAGCGGAACGGACAGGGGCGACGGGGCACCCCTCCACTTT.

V and J are TRBV5-1 and TRBJ1-4; D ambiguous. The CDR3 extends over 13 amino acids. Trimming pared 3 bases from V and 7 bases from J, leaving 10 bases between. Germline V CDR1 and CDR2: SGHRS, YFSETQ. CDR3: CASSWVAGEKLFF. CDR3 in DNA: TGCGCCAGCAGCTGGGTTGCAGGTGAAAAACTGTTTTTT.

This sequence joins TRBV2 and TRBJ1-2; D is ambiguous. V gave up 6 bases and J gave up 1 base, with 9 bases separating them. The CDR3 consists of 13 residues. The germline CDR1 and CDR2 sequences are SNHLY and FYNNEI. The CDR3 protein is CASRLRNNYGYTF. Here the CDR3 DNA reads TGTGCCAGCAGATTGCGAAATAACTATGGCTACACCTTC.

V gene TRBV23-1 combines with J gene TRBJ2-7; D perhaps matches TRBD2 (5 bases). TRBV23-1 is identified as an open reading frame with a role that is uncertain. The V gene lost 6 bases and the J gene lost 4 bases, with 13 bases spanning the gap. This CDR3 is built from 13 residues. CDR3 nucleotide sequence: TGCGCCAGCAGGGGAGAGCTCGGGTACGAGCAGTACTTC. It is translated as CASRGELGYEQYF.

The chain has TRBV6-5 and TRBJ2-7; weak D call: TRBD1 (5 bases). This CDR3 spans 15 amino acids. Trimming shortened V by 5 bases and J by 0 bases, and 14 bases separated the two germline ends. Germline V gene lookup returns CDR1 MNHEY and CDR2 SVGAGI. CDR3 residues: CASSTTGSLSYEQYF. As DNA, the CDR3 is TGTGCCAGCAGTACTACAGGTTCCCTCTCCTACGAGCAGTACTTC.

The J gene is TRBJ1-5, the V gene TRBV12-5, with D possibly being TRBD1 (5 bases). This CDR3 comprises 20 residues. The germline V gene encodes CDR1 LGHNT and CDR2 FRNRAP. V shed 0 bases and J shed 0 bases, with 21 bases lying between them. CDR3: CASGLVLGVGRAYSNQPQHF. The CDR3 coding sequence is TGTGCTAGTGGTTTGGTACTGGGGGTTGGGAGGGCATATAGCAATCAGCCCCAGCATTTT.

The V gene is TRBV4-1, the J gene TRBJ1-1, with a tentative D call TRBD1 (5 bases). CDR3 length equals 15 residues. V was shortened by 4 bases and J by 0 bases, with 12 bases between the two germline ends. The V gene's germline CDR1 is MGHRA and CDR2 YSYEKL. CDR3 sequence: CASSPWGGLNTEAFF. CDR3 DNA: TGCGCCAGCAGCCCGTGGGGCGGACTGAACACTGAAGCTTTCTTT.

The chain carries TRBV28 and TRBJ1-1, with 8 bases identical to TRBD1. The CDR3 has 17 amino acids. After removal of 1 base from V and 0 bases from J, the junction contained 7 bases not matched to a gene. Germline V CDR1 and CDR2: MDHEN, SYDVKM. CDR3 nucleotides: TGTGCCAGCAGTTTATCCCGGGACAGGTTCATGAACACTGAAGCTTTCTTT. Translation gives CASSLSRDRFMNTEAFF.

The V and J genes are TRBV4-3 and TRBJ2-1, with D perhaps TRBD1 (6 bases). This CDR3 spans 16 amino acids. V was shortened by 4 bases and J by 7 bases, with 20 bases between the two germline ends. CDR1 and CDR2 from the germline V gene are LGHNA and YSLEER. CDR3 DNA: TGCGCCAGCAGCCCCAAAAGGGACACCGAGGGGAATGAGCAGTTCTTC. As protein: CASSPKRDTEGNEQFF.

The genes are TRBV19 and TRBJ1-5, with 9 nucleotides matching TRBD1. V was clipped by 6 bases and J by 6 bases; unmatched bases: 6. CDR1 and CDR2 from the germline V gene are LNHDA and SQIVND (reference sequence). There are 14 residues in the CDR3. CDR3 loop: CASRRDRVGQPQHF. As DNA, the CDR3 is TGTGCCAGTAGACGGGACAGGGTGGGTCAGCCCCAGCATTTT.

The gene calls are TRBV5-1 and TRBJ1-2; 8 nucleotides align to TRBD1. The CDR3 is 18 residues long. V lost 4 bases, J lost 0 bases, and 14 bases stayed unmatched. Germline lookup yields CDR1 SGHRS and CDR2 YFSETQ. The CDR3 DNA follows: TGCGCCAGCAGCCCGATGGACAGGGTTGATATATCTAACTATGGCTACACCTTC. This gives the protein CASSPMDRVDISNYGYTF.